These 24 T cell receptor beta chains were sequenced from one sample in a study of early T cells in non-severe SARS-CoV-2 infection. Each CDR3 protein gets one entry after TCRdb re-called the 5' RACE reads with MiXCR. The table records 35,000 to 45,000 distinct CDR3 sequences, under 7.5% of them present only once. Sequenced material: whole blood, taken at baseline. The receptors stem from an adult who was a healthcare worker with PCR-confirmed SARS-CoV-2 infection or an uninfected control (not recorded which).

This clonotype appeared many times. The genes are TRBV5-1 and TRBJ2-1; D ambiguous. Germline CDR1 reads SGHRS; CDR2 reads YFSETQ. CDR3 length: 12 residues. V gave up 0 bases and J gave up 8 bases, with 6 bases separating them. The CDR3 nucleotides read TGCGCCAGCAGCTTGGTGCAGGATGAGCAGTTCTTC. The encoded protein is CASSLVQDEQFF.

This clonotype was seen only a few times. CDR3 loop: CASSFSPGQRDSTGELFF. Here the CDR3 DNA reads TGTGCCAGCAGTTTTTCGCCGGGACAGCGGGATAGCACCGGGGAGCTGTTTTTT. The chain links TRBV12-3 or TRBV12-4 to TRBJ2-2; D tentatively reads TRBD1 or TRBD2 (7 bases each). V was trimmed by 3 bases and J by 4 bases, leaving 21 bases between them. The CDR3 contains 18 residues.

The sample holds a few counts of this clonotype. The V gene is TRBV10-3, the J gene TRBJ2-7; 7 positions match TRBD1. The CDR3 runs 15 residues. V lost 6 bases to trimming and J lost 3 bases; unmatched junction nucleotides: 11. CDR1 is ENHRY, CDR2 SYGVKD, per germline. Here the CDR3 reads CAIRPRQGPYYEQYF. The CDR3 DNA sequence: TGTGCCATCAGACCTCGACAGGGACCATACTACGAGCAGTACTTC.

This clonotype showed up just a few times. The J gene is TRBJ2-3, the V gene TRBV30, with 10 bases fitting TRBD2. The CDR3 spans 13 residues. The junction had 4 bases not matched to a gene; V was cut back by 4 bases and J by 6 bases. From germline, CDR1 is GTSNPN and CDR2 SVGIG (reference sequence). The CDR3 sequence: CAWKRGGVDTQYF. The CDR3 coding sequence is TGTGCCTGGAAGCGGGGGGGCGTGGATACGCAGTATTTT.

This clonotype was observed at least ten times. The gene calls are TRBV29-1 and TRBJ2-5; weak D call: TRBD2 (6 bases). Germline V CDR1 and CDR2: SQVTM, ANQGSEA. The V and J ends lost 6 bases and 7 bases respectively, with 15 bases between them. CDR3 size: 12 residues. The CDR3 region has the DNA TGCAGCGTAACAACCCTGGAGGGGACCCAGTACTTC. It codes for CSVTTLEGTQYF.

This clonotype is categorized as large. The chain is built from TRBV9 and TRBJ2-1; D not resolved. V lost 0 bases and J lost 2, with 9 bases in between. Germline V gives CDR1 SGDLS, CDR2 YYNGEE. The CDR3 has 15 amino acids. CDR3 DNA sequence: TGTGCCAGCAGCGTAGCCGGAGACCCCTACAATGAGCAGTTCTTC. Translated: CASSVAGDPYNEQFF.

This clonotype showed up many times. The J gene is TRBJ2-1, the V gene TRBV7-3; perhaps TRBD1 as D (5 bases). The CDR3 is 15 amino acids. Germline V CDR1 and CDR2: SGHTA, FQGTGA. V lost 5 bases, J lost 4 bases, and 15 bases lay in between. CDR3 DNA sequence: TGTGCCAGCAGCCTCCGGACAACGAATTACAATGAGCAGTTCTTC. It is translated as CASSLRTTNYNEQFF. Drawing the rest from reference TRBV7-3 and TRBJ2-1, the complete variable domain is GAGVSQTPSNKVTEKGKYVELRCDPISGHTALYWYRQSLGQGPEFLIYFQGTGAADDSGLPNDRFFAVRPEGSVSTLKIQRTERGDSAVYLCASSLRTTNYNEQFFGPGTRLTVL.

This clonotype was seen only a few times. The CDR3 loop is CAWRQGTGNTIYF. The DNA for the CDR3 is TGTGCCTGGAGGCAGGGGACTGGAAACACCATATATTTT. The chain couples TRBV30 to TRBJ1-3, with D possibly TRBD1 on 6 matching bases. CDR3 length equals 13 residues. V lost 3 bases, J lost 2 bases, and 8 bases lay in between. The germline V gene has CDR1 GTSNPN and CDR2 SVGIG (reference sequence).

This clonotype occurred many times. The chain has TRBV7-3 and TRBJ2-1; TRBD2 aligns across 8 bases. The CDR3 covers 14 residues. CDR1 and CDR2 (germline): SGHTA, FQGTGA. The V segment lost 6 bases and the J segment 9 bases; nucleotides outside the gene matches: 10. The CDR3 bases are TGTGCCAGCAGTTTTGCCGGGACTAGGAGTGAGCAGTTCTTC. Translation gives CASSFAGTRSEQFF.

This clonotype was picked up a small number of times. The chain links TRBV20-1 to TRBJ2-3, with 9 bases identical to TRBD2. J gave up 5 bases and V 6 bases, and 15 bases lay outside the gene matches. This CDR3 comprises 16 residues. Germline V gene data show CDR1 as DFQATT and CDR2 as SNEGSKA (reference sequence). This CDR3 is CSAKPPTAGGKDTQYF. The CDR3 nucleotides read TGCAGTGCCAAACCACCTACAGCGGGGGGCAAAGATACGCAGTATTTT.

This clonotype was recorded many times. The chain joins TRBV7-9 to TRBJ2-3, with D possibly being TRBD1 (5 bases). Germline CDR1 reads SEHNR; CDR2 reads FQNEAQ (reference sequence). This CDR3 comprises 11 residues. Trimming removed 6 bases at V and 6 bases at J, with 7 bases between. The chain's CDR3 is CASRTVDTQYF. The CDR3 DNA follows: TGTGCCAGCAGGACAGTTGATACGCAGTATTTT.

The rearrangement links TRBV11-2 to TRBJ1-2; D may be TRBD1 (5 bases). CDR1 is SGHAT, CDR2 FQNNGV, per germline. The CDR3 covers 12 residues. V was pared by 4 bases and J by 6 bases, with 9 bases between. CDR3 residues: CASSWDGDGYTF. The CDR3 DNA sequence: TGTGCCAGCAGCTGGGACGGCGATGGCTACACCTTC.

This clonotype has ten or more counts. The gene calls are TRBV5-4 and TRBJ1-2; maybe TRBD1 (5 bases). The V end lost 4 bases, the J end lost 4 bases, and 17 bases lay between the germline ends. This CDR3 has 15 residues. Germline-derived CDR1 and CDR2 are SGHNT and YYREEE (reference sequence). CDR3 coding DNA: TGTGCCAGCAGCGTAGGGGACTTGGGCCTCTATGGCTACACCTTC. Protein: CASSVGDLGLYGYTF.

V usage is TRBV12-3 or TRBV12-4 and J usage is TRBJ2-7; 9 bases map to TRBD1. The CDR3 has 13 residues. Germline trimming cut 5 bases from V and 5 bases from J; bases unmatched to any gene: 4. CDR3 DNA sequence: TGTGCCAGCAGTCTCCGGGACAGGGACGAGCAGTACTTC. This encodes CASSLRDRDEQYF.

This clonotype was recorded at least ten times. The rearrangement uses TRBV13 and TRBJ1-5, with TRBD1 identical over 9 bases. The CDR3 loop spans 15 amino acids. Per germline, CDR1 PRHDT and CDR2 FYEKMQ (reference sequence). Trimming cost V 5 bases and J 0 bases; bases outside gene matches: 2. The CDR3 loop is CASSRTGDSNQPQHF. The CDR3 coding sequence is TGTGCCAGCAGCCGGACAGGGGATAGCAATCAGCCCCAGCATTTT. Variable domain in full (rest from reference TRBV13 and TRBJ1-5): AAGVIQSPRHLIKEKRETATLKCYPIPRHDTVYWYQQGPGQDPQFLISFYEKMQSDKGSIPDRFSAQQFSDYHSELNMSSLELGDSALYFCASSRTGDSNQPQHFGDGTRLSIL.

The chain recombines TRBV5-1 with TRBJ2-7; 8 bases match TRBD1. Germline V CDR1 and CDR2: SGHRS, YFSETQ. This CDR3 has 16 residues. Germline trimming cut 0 bases from V and 4 bases from J; bases unmatched to any gene: 9. The CDR3 here is CASSLDAGTGIYEQYF. The CDR3 DNA sequence: TGCGCCAGCAGCTTGGACGCCGGGACAGGTATATACGAGCAGTACTTC.

This clonotype was observed many times. The CDR3 loop reads CAIRPKYEQYF. The CDR3, as DNA: TGTGCCATCCGACCAAAGTACGAGCAGTACTTC. The chain joins TRBV10-3 to TRBJ2-7; D not resolved. The germline V gene encodes CDR1 ENHRY and CDR2 SYGVKD. Trimming left V 8 bases short and J 4 bases short, with 9 bases between. This CDR3 region has 11 residues.

This clonotype appeared many times. The rearrangement joins TRBV30 to TRBJ2-2; no clear D. Germline V gene data show CDR1 as GTSNPN and CDR2 as SVGIG (reference sequence). The CDR3 is made up of 13 amino acids. Trimming shortened V by 3 bases and J by 4 bases, and 9 bases separated the two germline ends. The chain's CDR3 is CAWRGDGTGELFF. The CDR3 DNA follows: TGTGCCTGGAGAGGCGATGGCACCGGGGAGCTGTTTTTT.

This clonotype was recorded many times. V and J are TRBV6-2 or TRBV6-3 and TRBJ2-1, with 11 bases identical to TRBD2. CDR1 is MNHEY and CDR2 is SVGEGT in the germline V gene. Germline trimming cut 7 bases from V and 8 bases from J; bases unmatched to any gene: 4. CDR3 size: 13 residues. CDR3 region: CASTSGRFDEQFF. CDR3 DNA: TGTGCCAGCACTAGCGGGAGGTTCGATGAGCAGTTCTTC.

In this sample, this clonotype turned up many times. This chain uses TRBV20-1 with TRBJ2-7; D is unresolved. Germline lookup yields CDR1 DFQATT and CDR2 SNEGSKA (reference sequence). The V end lost 3 bases, the J end lost 4 bases, and 10 bases lay between the germline ends. The length of the CDR3 is 12 residues. The DNA for the CDR3 is TGCAGTGCTAGTTCCACTCATTACGAGCAGTACTTC. Residues: CSASSTHYEQYF.

The table lists this clonotype with many counts. The chain carries TRBV7-2 and TRBJ2-7, with a tentative D call TRBD1 (5 bases). CDR3 length equals 13 residues. Per germline, CDR1 SGHTA and CDR2 FQGNSA. The germline V and J ends were trimmed by 3 bases and 3 bases, with 9 bases remaining between them. This CDR3 reads CASSFGQGYEQYF. The DNA of the CDR3 is TGTGCCAGCAGCTTTGGGCAGGGCTACGAGCAGTACTTC.

This clonotype was observed many times. The chain uses TRBV5-1 and TRBJ2-1; D may be TRBD2 (6 bases). The CDR3 loop spans 13 amino acids. Looked up from germline, CDR1 is SGHRS and CDR2 is YFSETQ. Trimming cost V 0 bases and J 10 bases, with 11 bases left between them. CDR3 residues: CASSLGGGGEQFF. For the CDR3, the DNA is TGCGCCAGCAGCTTGGGGGGCGGAGGGGAGCAGTTCTTC.

There are a few counts of this clonotype. This chain connects TRBV6-1 to TRBJ2-3; D is uncertain. Germline V gene sequence: CDR1 MNHNS, CDR2 SASEGT. The CDR3 runs to 15 residues. Deletions cut 1 base from V and 6 bases from J, with 14 bases between. Here the CDR3 DNA reads TGTGCCAGCAGTGAAGGGGCGGCATTCGTGGATACGCAGTATTTT. Translated, it gives CASSEGAAFVDTQYF.

This clonotype was counted between two and nine times. The genes are TRBV5-5 and TRBJ1-6, with D unclear. The CDR3 has 13 residues. In germline, CDR1 is SGHKS, CDR2 YYEKEE (reference sequence). V was cut by 1 base and J by 5 bases, with 4 bases left in between. The CDR3 DNA is TGTGCCAGCAGCTTGACGGATAATTCACCCCTCCACTTT. Translated: CASSLTDNSPLHF.